Shown below are 11 T cell receptor beta chains from a single sample sequenced in a study of identical twins. One entry per CDR3 protein results from TCRdb running MiXCR on the 5' RACE reads. The data show around 480,000 distinct CDR3 sequences, over 11% seen once. Another study also made use of these data, one on yellow fever vaccine responses in identical twins.

Sequenced material: CD4+ T cells sorted from blood. These receptors all come from a young woman in good health.

This clonotype was counted at least ten times. CDR3 sequence (DNA): TGCGCCAGCAGCCAAGATGTAGGGCTCTTCTACGAGCAGTACTTC. Its translation is CASSQDVGLFYEQYF. J is TRBJ2-7 and V is TRBV4-3; D is uncertain. CDR3 length: 15 residues. The V and J ends lost 0 bases and 3 bases respectively, with 12 bases between them. CDR1 is LGHNA and CDR2 is YSLEER in the germline V gene.

This chain connects TRBV13 to TRBJ2-7; TRBD2 matches at 10 bases. V lost 5 bases and J lost 6; bases outside the gene matches: 10. Looked up from germline, CDR1 is PRHDT and CDR2 is FYEKMQ (reference sequence). CDR3 size: 15 residues. The CDR3 spells CASSPNPSGSAEQYF. In DNA, the CDR3 is TGTGCCAGCAGCCCGAACCCTAGCGGGAGCGCCGAGCAGTACTTC.

The gene calls are TRBV6-5 and TRBJ1-2; 7 nucleotides agree with TRBD1. The V gene's germline CDR1 is MNHEY and CDR2 SVGAGI. This CDR3 contains 15 residues. The ends lost 4 bases at V and 4 bases at J; junction bases unmatched: 9. CDR3 nucleotide sequence: TGTGCCAGCAGTTCCCAAAACAGGGGAACCTATGGCTACACCTTC. This translates into CASSSQNRGTYGYTF.

V and J are TRBV4-3 and TRBJ2-2, with 8 bases aligning to TRBD2. Germline CDR1 reads LGHNA; CDR2 reads YSLEER. This CDR3 comprises 16 residues. V was clipped by 4 bases and J by 8 bases; unmatched bases: 12. The CDR3 DNA is TGCGCCAGCAGCCCTACCTACTCTAGCGGGTTAGGGGAGCTGTTTTTT. Its translation is CASSPTYSSGLGELFF.

CDR3 loop: CSASPMAVALGQYF. CDR3 DNA sequence: TGCAGTGCTAGCCCCATGGCGGTAGCCTTGGGGCAGTACTTC. V gene TRBV20-1 combines with J gene TRBJ2-7; D uncertain. The V end was cut by 3 bases, the J end by 9 bases, with 21 bases between. The germline V gene has CDR1 DFQATT and CDR2 SNEGSKA (reference sequence). The CDR3 sequence is 14 residues long.

This clonotype has only a few counts. The chain employs TRBV11-1 and TRBJ2-7; 7 bases agree with TRBD2. Per germline, CDR1 SGHAT and CDR2 FQDESV (reference sequence). V lost 5 bases to trimming and J lost 2 bases; unmatched junction nucleotides: 9. This CDR3 is 15 amino acids long. The CDR3, as DNA: TGTGCCAGCAGCCTCGTGGGGGGGTCTCCCTACGAGCAGTACTTC. It specifies CASSLVGGSPYEQYF.

The chain joins TRBV20-1 to TRBJ2-1; D might be TRBD1 (6 bases). This CDR3 spans 16 amino acids. CDR1 and CDR2 (germline): DFQATT, SNEGSKA (reference sequence). Trimming cost V 5 bases and J 8 bases, with 25 bases left between them. The CDR3 nucleotides are TGCAGTGCTCCGATTTCACAGGGTTTCTCAGGCGATGAGCAGTTCTTC. Its protein is CSAPISQGFSGDEQFF.

As to this clonotype: A much larger clone lies one base from this, so it may be a read error. Since the CDR3 does not end with the conserved phenylalanine or tryptophan, this likely comes from a read error. The chain couples TRBV7-7 to TRBJ2-1; 8 nucleotides line up with TRBD2. Germline values: CDR1 SSHAT, CDR2 FNYEAQ (reference sequence). This CDR3 is built from 16 residues. As DNA, the CDR3 is TGTGCTAGCAGTAGAAGTCCCTTAGCGGGGCCCAATGAGCAGTTCCTC. Translation: CASSRSPLAGPNEQFL.

This clonotype has more than one count but fewer than ten. The CDR3 coding sequence is TGTGCCATCAGCCTCTCCCCTCCCGCAACCACCTTCTACGAGCAGTACTTC. Protein sequence: CAISLSPPATTFYEQYF. V gene TRBV10-3 combines with J gene TRBJ2-7; D unclear. V was shortened by 6 bases and J by 3 bases, with 24 bases between the two germline ends. CDR1 ENHRY and CDR2 SYGVKD come from the germline V gene. This CDR3 contains 17 residues.

This clonotype came up a few times. The chain couples TRBV7-2 to TRBJ2-1; the match to TRBD2 covers 15 bases. In germline, CDR1 is SGHTA, CDR2 FQGNSA. CDR3 length: 16 residues. The V segment lost 6 bases and the J segment 10 bases; nucleotides outside the gene matches: 10. CDR3 in DNA: TGTGCCAGCAGTTCGGCCGGGACTAGCGGGAGGATAGAGCAGTTCTTC. This encodes CASSSAGTSGRIEQFF.

V gene TRBV4-3 combines with J gene TRBJ1-6; the D gene is possibly TRBD1 (5 bases). Germline values: CDR1 LGHNA, CDR2 YSLEER. The germline V and J ends were trimmed by 0 bases and 0 bases, with 9 bases remaining between them. This CDR3 region has 17 residues. The CDR3 spells CASSQDLGDSYNSPLHF. DNA for the CDR3: TGCGCCAGCAGCCAAGATCTGGGGGACTCCTATAATTCACCCCTCCACTTT.